This T cell receptor (beta chain) was sequenced for a study of blood T cell repertoires in COVID-19. Study as a whole: Acute-phase and convalescent COVID-19 samples originated in the United States, Italy and Spain. From T cells, B-cell-depleted T cells, or PBMCs came the material, which was cDNA or gDNA.

This clone is a singleton in its sample. The CDR3 contains 15 residues. Original processing notes: Estimation of nucleated cell counts was performed using reference gene primer amplification. Clones were sequenced by immunoSEQ multiplex PCR, and TCRdb holds only the in-frame ones, with some missing. V, J and clone size are those of that table, while D and trimming were read from the DNA. The sample consists of approximately 300,000 clones, roughly 88% of them appearing once. Sequenced input: peripheral blood. The TCR comes from a woman between 45 and 65 years old with active or convalescent COVID-19. This chain joins TRBV21-1 and TRBJ2-7; the table calls TRBD2, which could not be checked here. TRBV21-1 is shown as a pseudogene. The CDR3 sequence: CASSNARYNSYEQYF. In DNA form, the CDR3 reads TGTGCCAGCAGCAACGCGCGGTATAACTCCTACGAGCAGTACTTC.